This T cell receptor (beta chain) was recovered during a study of T cell responses to AZD1222 COVID-19 vaccine. Clones were read by immunoSEQ multiplex PCR, and TCRdb kept only the in-frame ones, dropping some. The profile covers about 120,000 clones, with 85% to 90% appearing a single time and 7% to 8% taken by the ten largest. Study-wide points: Targets within unmutated variant regions were reportedly found for nearly half of spike-specific TCRs.

There are 15 residues in the CDR3. The V and J ends lost 0 bases and 1 base respectively, with 7 bases between them. Germline lookup yields CDR1 MGHRA and CDR2 YSYEKL. Turning to this clone: Its antigen is as yet unknown.

The receptor comes from an adult in good health. The material sequenced was peripheral blood, taken on day 0 of AZD1222 vaccination. V is TRBV4-1 and J is TRBJ2-1, with D possibly matching TRBD1 (6 bases). CDR3 region: CASSQEGGSYNEQFF. DNA of the CDR3: TGCGCCAGCAGCCAAGAAGGGGGTTCCTACAATGAGCAGTTCTTC.